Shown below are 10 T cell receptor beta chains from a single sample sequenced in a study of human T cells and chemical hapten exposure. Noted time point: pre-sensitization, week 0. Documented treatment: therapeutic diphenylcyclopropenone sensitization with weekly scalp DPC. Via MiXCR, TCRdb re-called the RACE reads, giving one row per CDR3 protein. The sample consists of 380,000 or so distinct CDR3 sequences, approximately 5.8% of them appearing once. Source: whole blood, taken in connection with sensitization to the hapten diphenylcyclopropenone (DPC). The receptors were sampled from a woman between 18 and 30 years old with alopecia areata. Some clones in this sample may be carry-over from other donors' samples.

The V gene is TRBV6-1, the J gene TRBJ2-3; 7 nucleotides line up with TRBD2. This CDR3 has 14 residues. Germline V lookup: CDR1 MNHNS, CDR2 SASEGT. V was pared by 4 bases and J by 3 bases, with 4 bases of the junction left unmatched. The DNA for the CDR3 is TGTGCCAGCAGTGGGGGGGGGATGACAGATACGCAGTATTTT. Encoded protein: CASSGGGMTDTQYF.

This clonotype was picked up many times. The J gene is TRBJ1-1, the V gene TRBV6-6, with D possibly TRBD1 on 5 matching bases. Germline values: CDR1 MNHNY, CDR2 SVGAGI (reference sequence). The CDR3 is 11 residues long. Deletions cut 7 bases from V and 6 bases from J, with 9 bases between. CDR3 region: CASTGGAEAFF. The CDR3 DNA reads TGTGCCAGCACTGGGGGGGCTGAAGCTTTCTTT.

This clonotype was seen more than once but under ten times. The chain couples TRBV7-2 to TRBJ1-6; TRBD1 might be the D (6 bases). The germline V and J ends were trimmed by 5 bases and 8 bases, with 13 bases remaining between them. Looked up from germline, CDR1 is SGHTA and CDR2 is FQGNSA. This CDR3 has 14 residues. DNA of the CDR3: TGTGCCAGCAGCATGGGACATAGGGATTCACCCCTCCACTTT. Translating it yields CASSMGHRDSPLHF. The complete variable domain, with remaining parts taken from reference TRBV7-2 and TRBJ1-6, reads GAGVSQSPSNKVTEKGKDVELRCDPISGHTALYWYRQSLGQGLEFLIYFQGNSAPDKSGLPSDRFSAERTGGSVSTLTIQRTQQEDSAVYLCASSMGHRDSPLHFGNGTRLTVT.

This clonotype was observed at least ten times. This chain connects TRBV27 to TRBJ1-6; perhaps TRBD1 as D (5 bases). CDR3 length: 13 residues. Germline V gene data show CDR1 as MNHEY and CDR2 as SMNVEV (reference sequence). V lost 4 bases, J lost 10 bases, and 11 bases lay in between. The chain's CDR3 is CASSSRGVSPLHF. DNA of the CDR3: TGTGCCAGCAGTTCACGGGGGGTGTCACCCCTCCACTTT.

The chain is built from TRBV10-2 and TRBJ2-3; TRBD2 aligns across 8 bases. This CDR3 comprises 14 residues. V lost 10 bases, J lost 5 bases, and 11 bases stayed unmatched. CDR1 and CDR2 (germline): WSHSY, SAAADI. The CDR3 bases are TGCGCCACCAGGGGAGGACTAGCCGGAGATACGCAGTATTTT. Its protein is CATRGGLAGDTQYF.

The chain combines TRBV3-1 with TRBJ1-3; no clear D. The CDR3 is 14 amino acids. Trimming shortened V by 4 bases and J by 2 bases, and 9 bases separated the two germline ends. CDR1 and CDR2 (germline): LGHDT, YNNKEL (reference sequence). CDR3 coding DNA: TGTGCCAGCAGCCCGGTACATGCTGGAAACACCATATATTTT. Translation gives CASSPVHAGNTIYF.

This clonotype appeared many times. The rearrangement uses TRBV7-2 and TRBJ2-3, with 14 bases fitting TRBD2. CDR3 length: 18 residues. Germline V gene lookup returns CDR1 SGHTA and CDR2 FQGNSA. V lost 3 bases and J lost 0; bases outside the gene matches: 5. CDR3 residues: CASSFRLAGGTSTDTQYF. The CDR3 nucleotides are TGTGCCAGCAGCTTCCGACTAGCGGGGGGGACTAGCACAGATACGCAGTATTTT. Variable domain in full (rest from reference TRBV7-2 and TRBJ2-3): GAGVSQSPSNKVTEKGKDVELRCDPISGHTALYWYRQSLGQGLEFLIYFQGNSAPDKSGLPSDRFSAERTGGSVSTLTIQRTQQEDSAVYLCASSFRLAGGTSTDTQYFGPGTRLTVL.

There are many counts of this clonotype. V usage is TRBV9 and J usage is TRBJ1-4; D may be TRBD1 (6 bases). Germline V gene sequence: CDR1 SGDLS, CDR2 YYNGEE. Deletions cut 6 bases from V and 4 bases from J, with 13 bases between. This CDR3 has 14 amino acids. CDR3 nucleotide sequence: TGTGCCAGCACCCCGGGACACAATAATGAAAAACTGTTTTTT. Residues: CASTPGHNNEKLFF.

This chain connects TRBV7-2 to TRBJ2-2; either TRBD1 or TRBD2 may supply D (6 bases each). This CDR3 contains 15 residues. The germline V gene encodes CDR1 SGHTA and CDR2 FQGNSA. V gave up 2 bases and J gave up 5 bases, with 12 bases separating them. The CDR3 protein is CASSLFWGATGELFF. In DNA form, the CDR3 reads TGTGCCAGCAGCTTATTTTGGGGGGCGACCGGGGAGCTGTTTTTT.

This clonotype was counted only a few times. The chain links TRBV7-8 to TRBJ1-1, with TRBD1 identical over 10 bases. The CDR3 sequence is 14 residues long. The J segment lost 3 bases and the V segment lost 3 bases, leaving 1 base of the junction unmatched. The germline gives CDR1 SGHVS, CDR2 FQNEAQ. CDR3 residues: CASSFDRGHTEAFF. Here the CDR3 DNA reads TGTGCCAGCAGCTTTGACAGGGGGCACACTGAAGCTTTCTTT.